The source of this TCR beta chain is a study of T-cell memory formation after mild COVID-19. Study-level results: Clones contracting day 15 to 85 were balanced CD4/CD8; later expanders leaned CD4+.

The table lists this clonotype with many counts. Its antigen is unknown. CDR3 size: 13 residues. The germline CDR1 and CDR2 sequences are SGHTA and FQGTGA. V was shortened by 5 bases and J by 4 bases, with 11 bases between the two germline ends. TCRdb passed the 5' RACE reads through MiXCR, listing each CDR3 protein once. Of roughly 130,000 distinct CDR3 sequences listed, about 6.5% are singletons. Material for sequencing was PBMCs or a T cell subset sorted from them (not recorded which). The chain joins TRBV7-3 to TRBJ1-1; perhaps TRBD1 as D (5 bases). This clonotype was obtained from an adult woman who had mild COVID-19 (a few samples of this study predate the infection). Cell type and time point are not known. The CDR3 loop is CASSRGVTTEAFF. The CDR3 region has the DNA TGTGCCAGCAGCAGAGGGGTCACCACTGAAGCTTTCTTT.